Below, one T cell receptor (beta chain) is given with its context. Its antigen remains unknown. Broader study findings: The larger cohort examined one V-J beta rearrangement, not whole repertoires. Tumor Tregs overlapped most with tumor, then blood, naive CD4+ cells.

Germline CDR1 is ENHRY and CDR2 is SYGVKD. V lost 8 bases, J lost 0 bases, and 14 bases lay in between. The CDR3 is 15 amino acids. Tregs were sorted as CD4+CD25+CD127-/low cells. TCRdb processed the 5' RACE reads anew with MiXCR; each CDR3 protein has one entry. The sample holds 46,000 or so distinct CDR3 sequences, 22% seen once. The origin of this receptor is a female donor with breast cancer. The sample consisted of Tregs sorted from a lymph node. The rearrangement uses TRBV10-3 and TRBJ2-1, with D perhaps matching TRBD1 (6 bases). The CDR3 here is CAIRRDTGSYNEQFF. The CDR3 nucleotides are TGTGCCATCCGCCGGGACACCGGCTCCTACAATGAGCAGTTCTTC.